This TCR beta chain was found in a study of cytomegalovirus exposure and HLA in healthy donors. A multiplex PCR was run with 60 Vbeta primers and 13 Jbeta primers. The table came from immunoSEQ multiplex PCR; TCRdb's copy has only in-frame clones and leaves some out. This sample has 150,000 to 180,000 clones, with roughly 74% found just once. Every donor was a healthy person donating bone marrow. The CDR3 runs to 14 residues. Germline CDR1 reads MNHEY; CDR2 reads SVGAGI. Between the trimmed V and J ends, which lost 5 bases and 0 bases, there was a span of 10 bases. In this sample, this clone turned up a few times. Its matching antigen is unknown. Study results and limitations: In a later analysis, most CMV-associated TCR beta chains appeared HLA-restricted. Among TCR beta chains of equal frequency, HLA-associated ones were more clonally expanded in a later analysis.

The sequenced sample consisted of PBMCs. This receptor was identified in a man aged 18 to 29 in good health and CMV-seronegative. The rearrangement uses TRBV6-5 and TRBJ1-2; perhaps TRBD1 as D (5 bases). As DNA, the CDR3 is TGTGCCAGCAGTCGACAGTCTTCTAACTATGGCTACACCTTC. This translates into CASSRQSSNYGYTF.